This T cell receptor (beta chain) derives from a study of memory CD8 T cells in hepatitis C reinfection (TCRdb year 2017). The study in broad terms: Two consecutive HCV infections were spontaneously resolved by three donors, whereas a primary infection was cleared by two donors who then became chronically infected after reinfection. HCV reinfection was defined by a positive HCV RNA test following two negative tests taken at least 60 days apart. Pre-reinfection samples were collected between 55 and 20 weeks before reinfection was detected. The study tracked the TCR beta repertoire of virus-specific CD8 T cells longitudinally across an HCV reinfection episode in roughly 5 donors. Four to six reinfection cases with stored pre-reinfection samples were identified between the late 2000s and the early 2010s. In the reinfection study, participants with a resolved prior HCV infection were followed up every 3 months.

To note about this clone: Its antigen is still unknown. Qualities for individual bases were not recorded, and no much larger clone is one base off.

The time point tag for this specimen amounts to: pre-reinfection, 55 to 20 weeks before reinfection detection. The sorted cells were sequenced directly ex vivo, without any in vitro expansion ahead of TCR sequencing. Donors were people who inject drugs enrolled in the Montreal Acute Hepatitis C Cohort Study (HEPCO) in Canada. Total naive CD8 T cells, sorted as viable CD3+ CD8+ CD45RO-, came from a couple of donors at all three reinfection time points as controls. Before sorting, cryopreserved peripheral blood mononuclear cells were thawed, and CD8 T cells were purified from the thawed cells. The MACS CD8+ T cell Isolation Kit was used to enrich CD8 T cells through negative selection. Cells were sorted on a BD FACSAria II sorter running FACSDiva software, and FlowJo was used to analyze the data. On the study overall, not on this receptor specifically: Because only a few donors were included, definitive conclusions about public clonotypes linked to secondary clearance could not be reached by the study.

Library creation used the immunoSEQ multiplex PCR assay. Genomic DNA was pulled from the sorted cells, and the automated high-throughput method of Adaptive Biotechnologies was used to sequence the TCR beta V, D and J regions. CDR3 regions were amplified with a two-step, bias-controlled multiplex PCR. Amplified TCR beta libraries were sequenced on an Illumina instrument. On the study's bioinformatics: Demultiplexed reads were processed to lower amplification and sequencing bias, and the IMGT database was used to assign CDR3 sequences to gene families. ImmunoSEQ software version 2.0 was used to analyze the repertoire data. Clonotype lists were filtered to remove out-of-frame sequences and sequences containing stop codons in the CDR3. Clonotypes with a frequency below 0.01% were excluded because such clonotypes corresponded to less than one cell. To get richness, observed richness was divided by input cell number, while evenness came from dividing Shannon entropy by log observed richness. To measure repertoire diversity and how similar the repertoire was between time points, Simpson diversity and Morisita-Horn overlap indices were applied. Clonotypes were sorted into dominant (>1%), sub-dominant (0.5-0.99%), low abundance (0.1-0.49%) or lowest abundance (<0.1%) groups. For the germline index, total nucleotide additions were subtracted from total CDR3 length, and that difference was then divided by total CDR3 length. Here the immuneACCESS table is served through TCRdb, limited to in-frame sequences with V and J called. Missing clones are a known gap in these copies; in checked studies unresolved V genes cover under half, and the rest lacks a known reason. V, J and clone size are those of that table, while D and trimming were read from the DNA. In this sample the table shows tens of thousands of clones, roughly 86% of which occur a single time. The ten largest clones take up roughly 0.99% of the sample.

As encoded in the germline V gene, CDR1 is SGHVS while CDR2 is FQNEAQ. The CDR3 spans 16 residues, from the cysteine through the phenylalanine. Just the 48-base CDR3 DNA is kept, in frame starting at base 1. The V end gives up 1 base and the J end 4 bases, leaving 5 bases in the junction not matched to a gene. This receptor chain uses TRBV7-8 and TRBJ2-2; a stretch of 8 junction bases matches TRBD1. This receptor was identified in a man between 18 and 35 years old with hepatitis C virus infection. The specimen was naive CD8+ T cells sorted from blood. The intended sense of this specimen's cell subset or site label: total naive CD8+CD45RO- T cells. CDR3 region: CASSLGFRGPTGELFF. The DNA is TGTGCCAGCAGCTTAGGCTTCAGGGGGCCCACCGGGGAGCTGTTTTTT.